The 16 T cell receptor beta chains given below trace back to one sample, sequenced in a study of radiotherapy plus CTLA-4 blockade in lung cancer. Using immunoSEQ multiplex PCR, the repertoire was profiled, and TCRdb retains in-frame clones only, with some absent. The sample consists of roughly 90,000 clones, 78% of them appearing once. The starting material was peripheral blood, obtained from a patient treated with radiotherapy plus ipilimumab. These receptor sequences come from a human donor with non-small cell lung cancer who had a partial response to radiotherapy plus ipilimumab. Some clones in this sample may be carry-over from other donors' samples.

V gene TRBV11-3 combines with J gene TRBJ1-2; 11 nucleotides align to TRBD1. The germline V gene has CDR1 SGHNT and CDR2 YENEEA. V was clipped by 5 bases and J by 5 bases; unmatched bases: 7. The CDR3 is 15 residues long. The CDR3, as DNA: TGTGCCAGCAGCCCTGGACAGGGGGCGCGTTATGGCTACACCTTC. This codes for CASSPGQGARYGYTF. Variable domain in full (rest from reference TRBV11-3 and TRBJ1-2): EAGVVQSPRYKIIEKKQPVAFWCNPISGHNTLYWYLQNLGQGPELLIRYENEEAVDDSQLPKDRFSAERLKGVDSTLKIQPAELGDSAVYLCASSPGQGARYGYTFGSGTRLTVV.

The chain employs TRBV25-1 and TRBJ2-1; no firm D call. V lost 5 bases and J 8 bases, leaving 19 bases between the germline ends. Germline V gene data show CDR1 as MGHDK and CDR2 as SYGVNS. This CDR3 region has 15 residues. The CDR3 reads CASSRGAPHGHEQFF. For the CDR3, the DNA is TGTGCCAGCAGTAGAGGCGCCCCGCACGGCCATGAGCAGTTCTTC.

This clone showed up just a few times. The chain recombines TRBV7-2 with TRBJ2-5, with D hard to call. The CDR3 is 13 amino acids. The germline V gene has CDR1 SGHTA and CDR2 FQGNSA. The ends were cut back, 5 bases at V and 4 bases at J, with 11 bases in the middle. CDR3 in DNA: TGTGCCAGCAGCCGGAACTACGGAGAGACCCAGTACTTC. It is translated as CASSRNYGETQYF.

This clone was recorded once. The J gene is TRBJ2-7, the V gene TRBV19; 8 positions match TRBD1. V shed 7 bases and J 2 bases; nucleotides not matched to a gene: 7. The V gene's germline CDR1 is LNHDA and CDR2 SQIVND (reference sequence). The CDR3 loop spans 14 amino acids. The CDR3 sequence: CASTLGTGPYEQYF. The CDR3 DNA reads as TGTGCCAGTACTTTAGGGACAGGACCCTACGAGCAGTACTTC.

The chain combines TRBV2 with TRBJ1-2; 7 nucleotides match TRBD1. CDR1 and CDR2 from the germline V gene are SNHLY and FYNNEI. V lost 6 bases and J lost 7; bases outside the gene matches: 8. This CDR3 is built from 13 residues. This CDR3 is CASRDRVLGGYTF. In DNA form, the CDR3 reads TGTGCCAGCAGAGACAGGGTTTTAGGTGGCTACACCTTC.

This clone turned up a few times. V is TRBV28 and J is TRBJ2-5; TRBD2 agrees at 7 bases. The germline V gene encodes CDR1 MDHEN and CDR2 SYDVKM. The CDR3 has 15 amino acids. The V and J ends lost 5 bases and 7 bases, in that order; junction bases with no gene match: 13. The DNA of the CDR3 is TGTGCCAGCAGTCTAAGAACGGGGCCGGGGGGGACCCAGTACTTC. It yields the protein CASSLRTGPGGTQYF. Full variable domain (remainder filled in from reference TRBV28 and TRBJ2-5): DVKVTQSSRYLVKRTGEKVFLECVQDMDHENMFWYRQDPGLGLRLIYFSYDVKMKEKGDIPEGYSVSREKKERFSLILESASTNQTSMYLCASSLRTGPGGTQYFGPGTRLLVL.

The rearrangement uses TRBV19 and TRBJ2-1; D not certain. Germline CDR1 and CDR2: LNHDA and SQIVND (reference sequence). V was shortened by 3 bases and J by 9 bases, with 9 bases between the two germline ends. There are 12 residues in the CDR3. The CDR3 here is CASSIFRSEQFF. Written as DNA, the CDR3 is TGTGCCAGTAGTATCTTCAGGTCTGAGCAGTTCTTC.

Here the CDR3 DNA reads TGTGCCAGCAGTTTACGTCCCGGGGGAGGCTACACCTTC. Its translation is CASSLRPGGGYTF. The chain joins TRBV27 to TRBJ1-2; D perhaps matches TRBD1 (5 bases). Germline V gene lookup returns CDR1 MNHEY and CDR2 SMNVEV (reference sequence). CDR3 length: 13 amino acids. V was cut by 2 bases and J by 8 bases, with 12 bases left in between.

The gene calls are TRBV11-3 and TRBJ2-1; 12 bases line up with TRBD2. The germline CDR1 and CDR2 sequences are SGHNT and YENEEA. Losses at the gene ends were 5 bases for V and 10 bases for J; bases not matched to a gene: 9. This CDR3 region has 15 residues. The CDR3 spells CASSGGLAGGVEQFF. The DNA of the CDR3 is TGTGCCAGCAGCGGGGGACTAGCGGGTGGGGTAGAGCAGTTCTTC.

The rearrangement uses TRBV6-4 and TRBJ2-1, with D possibly being TRBD2 (6 bases). The V gene lost 0 bases and the J gene lost 11 bases, with 17 bases spanning the gap. This CDR3 region has 15 residues. Germline V gene data show CDR1 as MRHNA and CDR2 as SNTAGT. This CDR3 reads CASSDSNLGGRKQFF. CDR3 bases: TGTGCCAGCAGTGACTCGAATTTAGGAGGGCGAAAGCAGTTCTTC.

V is TRBV6-6 and J is TRBJ2-5, with TRBD2 matching over 8 bases. The DNA end is more similar to TRBJ2-7, so the J call may be wrong. Germline lookup yields CDR1 MNHNY and CDR2 SVGAGI (reference sequence). The CDR3 sequence is 16 residues long. The chain's CDR3 is CASSSETPGLAYEQYF. In DNA, the CDR3 is TGTGCCAGCAGTTCCGAAACCCCGGGACTAGCCTACGAGCAGTACTTC.

The rearrangement links TRBV6-5 to TRBJ2-7, with TRBD2 identical over 7 bases. Trimming at V came to 2 bases and at J to 3 bases, leaving 4 bases not matched to a gene. Germline assignment: CDR1 MNHEY and CDR2 SVGAGI. This CDR3 has 14 residues. The CDR3 reads CASSYGRGVYEQYF. CDR3 in DNA: TGTGCCAGCAGTTACGGACGGGGGGTCTACGAGCAGTACTTC.

This clone is medium-sized within its sample. V usage is TRBV7-9 and J usage is TRBJ2-1; 10 nucleotides line up with TRBD1. Germline V gene data show CDR1 as SEHNR and CDR2 as FQNEAQ (reference sequence). V dropped 0 bases and J dropped 8; count of bases not matched to a gene: 7. This CDR3 region has 16 residues. The chain's CDR3 is CASSLAPGQGLDEQFF. The CDR3 nucleotides read TGTGCCAGCAGCTTAGCGCCGGGACAGGGGTTGGATGAGCAGTTCTTC.

The chain employs TRBV19 and TRBJ1-5, with D possibly matching TRBD1 (5 bases). Deletions cut 4 bases from V and 5 bases from J, with 9 bases between. Germline loops: CDR1 LNHDA, CDR2 SQIVND (reference sequence). The CDR3 spans 13 residues. The CDR3 sequence: CASSSQGDQPQHF. The CDR3 bases are TGTGCCAGTAGTAGCCAGGGTGATCAGCCCCAGCATTTT.

This rearrangement joins TRBV30 to TRBJ1-5, with D possibly being TRBD1 (5 bases). The CDR3 spans 13 residues. V was clipped by 3 bases and J by 7 bases, with 13 bases between them. CDR1 GTSNPN and CDR2 SVGIG come from the germline V gene (reference sequence). CDR3 sequence reads: CAWSAGGSQPQHF. CDR3 sequence (DNA): TGTGCCTGGAGCGCGGGGGGATCCCAGCCCCAGCATTTT.

V gene TRBV5-1 combines with J gene TRBJ2-2, with 10 bases aligning to TRBD1. The CDR3 extends over 15 amino acids. Trimming removed 4 bases from V and 7 bases from J; junction bases left unmatched: 7. Germline CDR1 is SGHRS and CDR2 is YFSETQ. This CDR3 reads CASSADRGLGGELFF. The DNA for the CDR3 is TGCGCCAGCAGCGCCGACAGGGGGCTTGGCGGGGAGCTGTTTTTT.